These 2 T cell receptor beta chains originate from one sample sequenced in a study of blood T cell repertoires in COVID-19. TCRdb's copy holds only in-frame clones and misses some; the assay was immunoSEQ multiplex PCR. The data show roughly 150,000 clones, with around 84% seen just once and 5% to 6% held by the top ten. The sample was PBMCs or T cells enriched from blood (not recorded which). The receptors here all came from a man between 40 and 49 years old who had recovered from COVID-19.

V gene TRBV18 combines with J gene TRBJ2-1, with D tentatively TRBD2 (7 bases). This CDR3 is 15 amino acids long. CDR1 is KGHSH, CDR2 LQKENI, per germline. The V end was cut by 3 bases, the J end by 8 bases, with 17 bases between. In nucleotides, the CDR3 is TGTGCCAGCTCACCGTATGTGGTAGGGGGGGATGAGCAGTTCTTC. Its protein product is CASSPYVVGGDEQFF.

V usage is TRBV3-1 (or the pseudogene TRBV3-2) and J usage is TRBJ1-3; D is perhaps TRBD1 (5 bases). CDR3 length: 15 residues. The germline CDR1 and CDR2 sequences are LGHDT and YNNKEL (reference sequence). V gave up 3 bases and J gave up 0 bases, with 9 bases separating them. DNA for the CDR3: TGTGCCAGCAGCCAGGACACAAACTCTGGAAACACCATATATTTT. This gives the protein CASSQDTNSGNTIYF.